The source of this TCR beta chain is a study of cytomegalovirus exposure and HLA in healthy donors. Only in-frame clones appear in the TCRdb table, and some are missing; sequencing was by immunoSEQ multiplex PCR. This sample has some 170,000 clones, with 86% found just once. Points on this clone: The antigen is not known.

Points from the study as a whole: Some public TCRs appeared in many individuals, while most sequences were rare.

Germline-derived CDR1 and CDR2 are SGHAT and FQDESV (reference sequence). The V and J ends lost 6 bases and 2 bases respectively, with 13 bases between them. CDR3 size: 14 residues. The origin of this receptor is a man between 18 and 35 years old in good health and CMV-seropositive. The V and J genes are TRBV11-1 and TRBJ2-5; no reliable D call. Sequencing was carried out using PBMCs. CDR3 in DNA: TGTGCCAGCAGTTTGACACCTCGTCAAGAGACCCAGTACTTC. Protein: CASSLTPRQETQYF.